The text below deals with one TCR beta chain. What it binds is unknown. This specimen belongs to a study of T cell responses to AZD1222 COVID-19 vaccine. Overall study results and limits: Regions left unmutated in variants are reportedly the target of nearly half of spike-specific TCRs. Spike-specific TCR breadth and depth grew following two AZD1222 doses. Just 6 or 7 people given AZD1222 tested seropositive at baseline. Donors were chiefly white British, with a greater number of females, and clonal diversity was perhaps underestimated.

Germline V gives CDR1 KGHSY, CDR2 FQNENV. The CDR3 consists of 14 residues. V lost 0 bases, J lost 4 bases, and 9 bases lay in between. Clones were sequenced by immunoSEQ multiplex PCR, and TCRdb holds only the in-frame ones, with some missing. This repertoire shows tens of thousands of clones, roughly nine tenths found once; its top ten account for roughly 2.3%. This TCR derives from an adult in good health. The sequences come from peripheral blood, collected on day 0 of AZD1222 vaccination. This rearrangement joins TRBV16 to TRBJ2-5; D is possibly TRBD1 (6 bases). Written as DNA, the CDR3 is TGTGCCAGCAGCCAATCGGGCAGGGGAGAGACCCAGTACTTC. Protein product: CASSQSGRGETQYF. Based on the CDR3 plus reference TRBV16 and TRBJ2-5, the full variable domain is GEEVAQTPKHLVRGEGQKAKLYCAPIKGHSYVFWYQQVLKNEFKFLISFQNENVFDETGMPKERFSAKCLPNSPCSLEIQATKLEDSAVYFCASSQSGRGETQYFGPGTRLLVL.